This is a list of T cell receptor beta chains from one sample in a study of metastatic and nonmetastatic thyroid tumors. TCRdb recomputed clones from the PCR reads via MiXCR. The sample lists over 10,000 clones, about 23% occurring once. The sequenced sample was blood. The receptors originated from a female donor with papillary thyroid cancer or a benign thyroid nodule (not recorded which). Some clones in this sample may be carry-over from other donors' samples. The CDR3 runs from the conserved cysteine through the conserved F or W. D genes are given only for firm matches. Size values are once, few and many counts, or a class for expanded clones, and some rows have none.

>TRBJ2-5|.|14|few|TRBV10-2
TGCACCAGCAGTGAGGAGGGGGTGCGCCGGACCCAGTACTTC
CTSSEEGVRRTQYF
>TRBJ2-1|.|16|.|TRBV24-1
TGTGCCACCAGTGGAGTCTCCCATGTTCTCCGCAATGAGCAGTTCTTC
CATSGVSHVLRNEQFF
>TRBJ1-5|.|14|few|TRBV20-1
TGCAGTGCTAAGGACGAGTATAGCAATCAGCCCCAGCATTTT
CSAKDEYSNQPQHF
>TRBJ1-5|.|13|medium-sized|TRBV19
TGTGCCAGTAGTCTGAGGGGCGGTCAGCCCCAGCATTTT
CASSLRGGQPQHF
>TRBJ1-6|.|13|medium-sized|TRBV7-9
TGTGCCAGCAGCTCACAAACCAATTCACCCCTCCACTTT
CASSSQTNSPLHF
>TRBJ2-7|.|13|medium-sized|TRBV6-2/TRBV6-3
TGTGCCAGCAGCTTACTAGAGTCCTACGAGCAGTACTTC
CASSLLESYEQYF
>TRBJ2-2|TRBD2|15|many|TRBV7-9
TGTGCCAGCAGGCCGGGACTAGCGAACACCGGGGAGCTGTTTTTT
CASRPGLANTGELFF
>TRBJ1-2|.|14|.|TRBV6-1
TGTGCCAGCAGGATAGGGTTTGCCCGGTATGGCTACACCTTC
CASRIGFARYGYTF
>TRBJ2-3|.|14|many|TRBV19
TGTGCCAGTAGTACGTATAGATTCACAGATACGCAGTATTTT
CASSTYRFTDTQYF
>TRBJ2-2|TRBD1|16|medium-sized|TRBV28
TGTGCCAGCAGTTTTTCCACAGGGGGCCTCACCGGGGAGCTGTTTTTT
CASSFSTGGLTGELFF
>TRBJ2-2|.|15|many|TRBV9
TGTGCCAGCAGCCCCCAGCCCCAGAACACCGGGGAGCTGTTTTTT
CASSPQPQNTGELFF
>TRBJ2-1|TRBD2|13|.|TRBV20-1
TGCAGTGCTAGATTCGGACTAGCAAATGAGCAGTTCTTC
CSARFGLANEQFF
>TRBJ2-1|TRBD1|13|.|TRBV10-3
TGTTCCCTCCGGACAGGGTCCGACAATGCGCAGTTCTTC
CSLRTGSDNAQFF
>TRBJ1-2|TRBD1|15|many|TRBV20-1
TGCAGTGCACCCCCAAGCGGACAGGCCAACTATGGCTACACCTTC
CSAPPSGQANYGYTF
>TRBJ2-3|.|13|medium-sized|TRBV12-3/TRBV12-4
TGTGCCAGCACCCCTATGGGGAAAGATACGCAGTATTTT
CASTPMGKDTQYF
>TRBJ2-2|TRBD2|15|.|TRBV4-1
TGCGCCAGCAGCCCTCGGACTAGCGGATCCGGGGAGCTGTTTTTT
CASSPRTSGSGELFF
>TRBJ1-5|.|16|many|TRBV19
TGTGCCAGTAGTATAATGAGCAGACATAGCAATCAGCCCCAGCATTTT
CASSIMSRHSNQPQHF
>TRBJ2-1|.|18|many|TRBV3-1
TGTGCCAGCAGCCAATTAGCGAGGATAGCCAGCTCCTACAATGAGCAGTTCTTC
CASSQLARIASSYNEQFF
>TRBJ2-1|TRBD2|13|.|TRBV9
TGTGCCAGCAGCGTGGGGGGGAAGAATGAGCAGTTCTTC
CASSVGGKNEQFF
>TRBJ1-1|TRBD1|15|.|TRBV28
TGTGCCAGCAGTTCGCCCTCAGGGGGCGGCACTGAAGCTTTCTTT
CASSSPSGGGTEAFF
>TRBJ1-1|TRBD1|13|many|TRBV3-1
TGTGCCAGCAGCCTCCGAGACAGGGCTGAAGCTTTCTTT
CASSLRDRAEAFF
>TRBJ1-2|.|13|medium-sized|TRBV28
TGTGCCAGCAGTTTTCAGGGGACCTATGGCTACACCTTC
CASSFQGTYGYTF
>TRBJ2-3|TRBD1|14|medium-sized|TRBV2
TGTGCCAGCATAAGGGACAGGGGGAGAGATACGCAGTATTTT
CASIRDRGRDTQYF
>TRBJ1-1|.|12|many|TRBV18
TGTGCCAGCTCACCTTCCAACACTGAAGCTTTCTTT
CASSPSNTEAFF
>TRBJ2-2|.|14|medium-sized|TRBV7-3
TGTGCCAGCAGCTCCGGACTTGACACCGGGGAGCTGTTTTTT
CASSSGLDTGELFF
>TRBJ1-5|.|14|few|TRBV6-1
TGTGCCAGCAGAAAAAGGGGAGTTGAACAGCCCCAGCATTTT
CASRKRGVEQPQHF
>TRBJ2-2|.|13|.|TRBV5-4
TGTGCCAGCAGCTGGATTGTTACCGGGGAGCTGTTTTTT
CASSWIVTGELFF
>TRBJ2-3|.|13|many|TRBV30
TGTGCCTGGAGTCCTAGGGCACAGGGAACGCAGTATTTT
CAWSPRAQGTQYF
>TRBJ2-3|.|17|many|TRBV5-4
TGTGCCAGCAGCTTGGCCCAGGGGGGGTGGAGCACAGATACGCAGTATTTT
CASSLAQGGWSTDTQYF
>TRBJ1-1|.|14|few|TRBV5-5
TGTGCCAGCAGTCGAGTGGGAGTGAACACTGAAGCTTTCTTT
CASSRVGVNTEAFF
>TRBJ2-7|TRBD1|14|.|TRBV2
TGTGCCATCTGTGAATGGACAGGGCAAGGGGAGCAGTACTTC
CAICEWTGQGEQYF
>TRBJ2-1|.|12|medium-sized|TRBV7-2
TGTGCCAGCAATCGTGGGAACAATGAGCAGTTCTTC
CASNRGNNEQFF
>TRBJ2-2|.|15|medium-sized|TRBV10-1
TGCGCCAGCAGTGAGTCGGGTCTCGGCACCGGGGAGCTGTTTTTT
CASSESGLGTGELFF
>TRBJ1-1|TRBD1|13|.|TRBV6-1
TGTGCCAGCAGTGCGGACAGGGATAAAGAAGCTTTCTTT
CASSADRDKEAFF
>TRBJ1-1|.|15|many|TRBV3-1
TGTGCCAGCAGCCAAGCTTTGGGTGTCCACACTGAAGCTTTCTTT
CASSQALGVHTEAFF
>TRBJ1-5|TRBD1|15|many|TRBV4-1
TGCGCCAGCAGCCAACTCGACAGGGAGTATCAGCCCCAGCATTTT
CASSQLDREYQPQHF
>TRBJ1-2|.|13|many|TRBV18
TGTGCCAGCTCACCAGAGGAGAACTATGGCTACACCTTC
CASSPEENYGYTF
>TRBJ2-2|TRBD2|15|.|TRBV20-1
TGCAGTGCTAGTAAAGCGGGAGGCCTACCCGGGGAGCTGTTTTTT
CSASKAGGLPGELFF
>TRBJ2-3|.|19|.|TRBV24-1
TGTGCCACCAGTTACCCCAGTGTCCAGGGGACCCAAAGCACAGATACGCAGTATTTT
CATSYPSVQGTQSTDTQYF
>TRBJ1-2|TRBD1|14|few|TRBV12-3/TRBV12-4
TGTGCCAGCAGTATACAGGGGGCTAACTATGGCTACACCTTC
CASSIQGANYGYTF
>TRBJ1-2|.|14|many|TRBV5-4
TGTGCCAGCAGTTCGGACAGCGCCTACTATGGCTACACCTTC
CASSSDSAYYGYTF
>TRBJ2-1|TRBD2|13|few|TRBV24-1
TGTGCCACCACGGGGGGGGAATACAATGAGCAGTTCTTC
CATTGGEYNEQFF
>TRBJ1-3|.|15|many|TRBV9
TGTGCCAGCAGCGCCCTGGAGACAGGTGTTAACACCATATATTTT
CASSALETGVNTIYF
>TRBJ1-2|TRBD1|15|.|TRBV20-1
TGCAGTGCACCACCAAGAGGACAGGCCAACTATGGCTACACCTTC
CSAPPRGQANYGYTF
>TRBJ1-5|TRBD1|19|few|TRBV28
TGTGCCAGCAGTTTTTTGACATCCGGGACAGGGGGACGGGAGAAGCCCCAGCATTTT
CASSFLTSGTGGREKPQHF
>TRBJ1-1|.|16|many|TRBV4-1
TGCGCCAGCAGGGATAGGGGGGGTGGCCTGAACACTGAAGCTTTCTTT
CASRDRGGGLNTEAFF
>TRBJ1-1|.|13|.|TRBV3-1
TGTGCCAGCAGCCAAGTATGGAACACTGAAGCTTTCTTT
CASSQVWNTEAFF
>TRBJ2-7|.|13|.|TRBV7-2
TGTGCCAGCGGCCGCGGGGACAGATACGAGCAGTACTTC
CASGRGDRYEQYF
>TRBJ1-2|.|13|.|TRBV18
TGTGCCAGCTCACCACCGGTTGTGGGAGGCTACACCTTC
CASSPPVVGGYTF
>TRBJ2-3|.|16|.|TRBV14
TGTGCCAGCAGCCAATTTCTGTCTCCTAGCACAGATACGCAGTATTTT
CASSQFLSPSTDTQYF
>TRBJ1-2|.|15|many|TRBV14
TGTGCCAGCAGCCCCGTGACCGATTATTCCTATGGCTACACCTTC
CASSPVTDYSYGYTF
>TRBJ1-6|TRBD1|14|medium-sized|TRBV15
TGTGCCACCAGCACCCGGACAGGGCATTCACCCCTCCACTTT
CATSTRTGHSPLHF
>TRBJ2-1|.|17|.|TRBV11-2
TGTGCCAGCAGCTTAGATAGGGCCCACCGGGATCACAATGAGCAGTTCTTC
CASSLDRAHRDHNEQFF